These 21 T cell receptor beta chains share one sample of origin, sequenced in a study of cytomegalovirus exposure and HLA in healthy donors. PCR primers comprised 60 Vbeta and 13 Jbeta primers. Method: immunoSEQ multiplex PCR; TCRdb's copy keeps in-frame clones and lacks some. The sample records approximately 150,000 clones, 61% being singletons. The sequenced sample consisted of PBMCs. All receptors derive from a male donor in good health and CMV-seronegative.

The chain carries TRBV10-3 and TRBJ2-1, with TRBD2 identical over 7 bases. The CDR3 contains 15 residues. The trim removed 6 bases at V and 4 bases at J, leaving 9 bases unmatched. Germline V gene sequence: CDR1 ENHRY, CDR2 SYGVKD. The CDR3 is CAIRLSGDLYNEQFF. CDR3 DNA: TGTGCCATCAGGCTGAGCGGGGACCTATACAATGAGCAGTTCTTC.

In DNA form, the CDR3 reads TGTGCCAGCAGCCCCACCGGGGGACTAGCTTACACAGATACGCAGTATTTT. Its translation: CASSPTGGLAYTDTQYF. The gene calls are TRBV9 and TRBJ2-3, with TRBD2 matching over 9 bases. From germline, CDR1 is SGDLS and CDR2 YYNGEE. Germline trimming cut 4 bases from V and 2 bases from J; bases unmatched to any gene: 11. The length of the CDR3 is 17 residues.

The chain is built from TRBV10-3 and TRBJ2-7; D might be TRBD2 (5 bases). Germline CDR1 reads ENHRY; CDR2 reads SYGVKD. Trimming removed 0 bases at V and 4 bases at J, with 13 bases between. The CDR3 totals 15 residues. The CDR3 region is CAISESGEGAYEQYF. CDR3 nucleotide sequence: TGTGCCATCAGTGAGTCGGGAGAGGGAGCGTACGAGCAGTACTTC.

This CDR3 is CASSENIGRSQETQYF. CDR3 nucleotide sequence: TGTGCCAGCAGTGAAAATATTGGTCGCAGCCAAGAGACCCAGTACTTC. V is TRBV6-1 and J is TRBJ2-5; D is unclear. V was pared by 2 bases and J by 1 base, with 14 bases between. Germline values: CDR1 MNHNS, CDR2 SASEGT. The CDR3 has 16 residues.

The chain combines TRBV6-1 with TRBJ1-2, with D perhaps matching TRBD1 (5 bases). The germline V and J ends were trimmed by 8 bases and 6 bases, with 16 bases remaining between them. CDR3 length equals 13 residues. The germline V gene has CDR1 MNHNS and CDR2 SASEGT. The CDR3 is CASLTVGVNGYTF. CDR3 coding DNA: TGTGCCAGCTTGACAGTGGGTGTGAATGGCTACACCTTC.

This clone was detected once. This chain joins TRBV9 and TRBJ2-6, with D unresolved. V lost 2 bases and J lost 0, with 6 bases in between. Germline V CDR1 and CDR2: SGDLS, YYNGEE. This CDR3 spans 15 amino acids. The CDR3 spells CASSVISSGANVLTF. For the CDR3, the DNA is TGTGCCAGCAGCGTCATTAGCTCTGGGGCCAACGTCCTGACTTTC.

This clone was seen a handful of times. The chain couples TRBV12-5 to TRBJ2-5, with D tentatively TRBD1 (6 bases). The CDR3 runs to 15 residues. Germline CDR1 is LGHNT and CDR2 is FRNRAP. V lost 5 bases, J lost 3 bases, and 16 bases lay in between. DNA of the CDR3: TGTGCTAGTGGTCCGTCGGGACAAGGAAAAGAGACCCAGTACTTC. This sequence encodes CASGPSGQGKETQYF.

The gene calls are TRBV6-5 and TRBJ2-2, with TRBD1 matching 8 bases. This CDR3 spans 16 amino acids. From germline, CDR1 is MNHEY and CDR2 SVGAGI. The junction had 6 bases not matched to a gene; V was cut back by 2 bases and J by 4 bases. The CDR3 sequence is CASSYTRGRGTGELFF. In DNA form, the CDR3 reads TGTGCCAGCAGTTACACCAGGGGGCGAGGCACCGGGGAGCTGTTTTTT.

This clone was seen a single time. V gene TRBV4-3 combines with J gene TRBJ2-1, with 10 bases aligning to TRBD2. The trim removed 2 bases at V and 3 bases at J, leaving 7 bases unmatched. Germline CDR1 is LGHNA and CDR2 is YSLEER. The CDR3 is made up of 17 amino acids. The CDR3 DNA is TGCGCCAGCAGCCAAACCTCTGGGACTAGCGTCTACAATGAGCAGTTCTTC. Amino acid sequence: CASSQTSGTSVYNEQFF.

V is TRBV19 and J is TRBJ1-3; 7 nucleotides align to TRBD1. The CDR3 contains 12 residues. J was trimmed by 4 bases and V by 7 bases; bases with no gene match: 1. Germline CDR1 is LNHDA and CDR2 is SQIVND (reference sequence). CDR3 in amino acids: CASNRGGNTIYF. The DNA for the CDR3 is TGTGCCAGTAACAGGGGAGGAAACACCATATATTTT. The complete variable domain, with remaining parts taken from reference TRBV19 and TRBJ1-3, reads DGGITQSPKYLFRKEGQNVTLSCEQNLNHDAMYWYRQDPGQGLRLIYYSQIVNDFQKGDIAEGYSVSREKKESFPLTVTSAQKNPTAFYLCASNRGGNTIYFGEGSWLTVV.

The CDR3 spells CASSQGLGVDTQYF. The CDR3 coding sequence is TGCGCCAGCAGCCAGGGACTAGGGGTTGATACGCAGTATTTT. The chain combines TRBV4-1 with TRBJ2-3, with 8 bases matching TRBD2. The CDR3 length is 14 residues. Trimming took 3 bases from V and 6 from J; bases not matched to a gene: 5. Germline CDR1 reads MGHRA; CDR2 reads YSYEKL.

This CDR3 is CASSVAAIAGGQEQFF. CDR3 bases: TGTGCCAGCAGCGTAGCTGCGATAGCGGGGGGGCAGGAGCAGTTCTTC. This chain connects TRBV9 to TRBJ2-1, with 11 bases lining up with TRBD2. The V segment lost 0 bases and the J segment 10 bases; nucleotides outside the gene matches: 9. Germline V gene sequence: CDR1 SGDLS, CDR2 YYNGEE. The CDR3 has 16 residues. Based on the CDR3 plus reference TRBV9 and TRBJ2-1, the full variable domain is DSGVTQTPKHLITATGQRVTLRCSPRSGDLSVYWYQQSLDQGLQFLIQYYNGEERAKGNILERFSAQQFPDLHSELNLSSLELGDSALYFCASSVAAIAGGQEQFFGPGTRLTVL.

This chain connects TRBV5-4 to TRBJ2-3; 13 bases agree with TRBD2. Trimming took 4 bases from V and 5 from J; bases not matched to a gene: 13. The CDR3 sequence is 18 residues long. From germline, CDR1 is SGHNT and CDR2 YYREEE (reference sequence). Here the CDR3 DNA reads TGTGCCAGCAGCCCTAGGGGTACTAGCGGGGGGGCAGGAGATACGCAGTATTTT. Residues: CASSPRGTSGGAGDTQYF.

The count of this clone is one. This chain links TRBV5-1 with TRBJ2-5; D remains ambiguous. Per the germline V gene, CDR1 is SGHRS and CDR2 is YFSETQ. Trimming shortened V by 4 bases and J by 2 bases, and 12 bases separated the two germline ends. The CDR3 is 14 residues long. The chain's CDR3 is CASSLGDYQETQYF. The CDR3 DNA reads TGCGCCAGCAGCCTTGGAGATTATCAAGAGACCCAGTACTTC.

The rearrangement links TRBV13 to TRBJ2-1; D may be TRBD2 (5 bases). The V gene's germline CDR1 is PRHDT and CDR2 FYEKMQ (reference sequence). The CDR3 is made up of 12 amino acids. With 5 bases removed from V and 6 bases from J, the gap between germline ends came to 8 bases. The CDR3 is CASSVRVNEQFF. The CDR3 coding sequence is TGTGCCAGCAGCGTGAGGGTCAATGAGCAGTTCTTC.

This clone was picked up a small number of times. CDR3 in amino acids: CASSLDANTEAFF. The CDR3 region has the DNA TGTGCCAGCAGTCTAGATGCGAACACTGAAGCTTTCTTT. The rearrangement joins TRBV6-6 to TRBJ1-1; unclear D gene. Trimming pared 5 bases from V and 1 base from J, leaving 8 bases between. Germline CDR1 MNHNY, CDR2 SVGAGI (reference sequence). The length of the CDR3 is 13 residues.

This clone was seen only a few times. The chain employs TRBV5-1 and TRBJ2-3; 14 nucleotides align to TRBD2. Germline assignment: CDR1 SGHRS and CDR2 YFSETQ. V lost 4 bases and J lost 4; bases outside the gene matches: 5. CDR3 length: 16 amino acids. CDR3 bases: TGCGCCAGCAGCCTGACTAGCGGGGGGGTATCAGATACGCAGTATTTT. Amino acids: CASSLTSGGVSDTQYF.

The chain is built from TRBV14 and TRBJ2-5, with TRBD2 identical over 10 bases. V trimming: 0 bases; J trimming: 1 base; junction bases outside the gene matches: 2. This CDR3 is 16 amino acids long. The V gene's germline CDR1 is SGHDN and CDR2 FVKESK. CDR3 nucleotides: TGTGCCAGCAGCCAAGAAGCGGGGGGGATCCAAGAGACCCAGTACTTC. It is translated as CASSQEAGGIQETQYF. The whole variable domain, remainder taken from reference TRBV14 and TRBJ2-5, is EAGVTQFPSHSVIEKGQTVTLRCDPISGHDNLYWYRRVMGKEIKFLLHFVKESKQDESGMPNNRFLAERTGGTYSTLKVQPAELEDSGVYFCASSQEAGGIQETQYFGPGTRLLVL.

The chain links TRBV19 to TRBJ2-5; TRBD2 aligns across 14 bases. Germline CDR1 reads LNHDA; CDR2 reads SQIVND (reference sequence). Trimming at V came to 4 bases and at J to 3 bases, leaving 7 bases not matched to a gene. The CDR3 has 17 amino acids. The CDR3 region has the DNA TGTGCCAGTAGTACGCGGACTAGCGGGAGGCTCGAAGAGACCCAGTACTTC. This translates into CASSTRTSGRLEETQYF.

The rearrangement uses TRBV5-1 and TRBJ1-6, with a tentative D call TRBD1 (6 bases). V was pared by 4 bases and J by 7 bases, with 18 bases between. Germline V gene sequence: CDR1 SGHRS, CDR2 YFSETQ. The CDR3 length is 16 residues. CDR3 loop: CASSGTTGWRNSPLHF. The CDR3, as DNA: TGCGCCAGCAGCGGAACGACAGGTTGGAGGAATTCACCCCTCCACTTT. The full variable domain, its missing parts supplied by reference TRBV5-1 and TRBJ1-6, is KAGVTQTPRYLIKTRGQQVTLSCSPISGHRSVSWYQQTPGQGLQFLFEYFSETQRNKGNFPGRFSGRQFSNSRSEMNVSTLELGDSALYLCASSGTTGWRNSPLHFGNGTRLTVT.

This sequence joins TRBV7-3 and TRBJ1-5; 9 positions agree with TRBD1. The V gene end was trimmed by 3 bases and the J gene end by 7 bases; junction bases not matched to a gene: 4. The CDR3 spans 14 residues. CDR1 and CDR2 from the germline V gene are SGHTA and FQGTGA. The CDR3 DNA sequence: TGTGCCAGCAGCTTGACAGGGGGAAGCCAGCCCCAGCATTTT. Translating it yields CASSLTGGSQPQHF.